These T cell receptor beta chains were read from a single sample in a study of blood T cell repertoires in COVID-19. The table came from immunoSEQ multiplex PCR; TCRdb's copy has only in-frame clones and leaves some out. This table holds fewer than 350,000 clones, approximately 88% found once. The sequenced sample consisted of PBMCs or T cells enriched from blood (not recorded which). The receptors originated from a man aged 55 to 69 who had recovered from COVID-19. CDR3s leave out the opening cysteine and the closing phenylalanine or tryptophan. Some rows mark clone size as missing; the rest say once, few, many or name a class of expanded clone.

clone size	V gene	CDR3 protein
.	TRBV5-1	ASREQGKDTEAF
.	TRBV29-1	SVEELANRDEQF
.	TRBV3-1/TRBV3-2	ASSQLRGVTEAF
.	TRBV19	ASTPSRGSGDSYNEQF
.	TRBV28	ATTQTGGDNQPQH
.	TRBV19	ASSTDTAGAILTGELF
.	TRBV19	ASSAPGQGAVQPQH
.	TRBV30	AYNRDRGETQY
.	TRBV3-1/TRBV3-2	ASSHWTLNTEAF
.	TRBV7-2	ASSPQELNTEAF
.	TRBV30	AWESGTSRGQPQH
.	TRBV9	ASSVTSGSFGANVLT
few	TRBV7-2	ASSFGAPGNTGELF
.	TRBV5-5	ASSLGGSGTTYEQY
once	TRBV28	ASLLAGVGQETQY
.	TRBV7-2	ASDLAGVSGELF
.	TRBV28	ASSVPRDSYNEQF
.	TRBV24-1	ATSHTGTGGYNEQF
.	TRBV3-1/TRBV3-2	ASSQGTGGYT
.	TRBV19	ASSAGREGYGLNEQF
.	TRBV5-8	ASSLGGAWPSTDTQY
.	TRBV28	ASSLPGTANTGELF
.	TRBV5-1	ASSGQGDNEQF
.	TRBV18	ASSPEGDREGYYEQY
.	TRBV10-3	AISSGSSYNEQF
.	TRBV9	ASSDDRGEFTGELF
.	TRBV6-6	ASSPVYSSDNEKLF
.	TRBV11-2	ASSSRWTGGFYGYT
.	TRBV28	ASSFEDRGWYGYT
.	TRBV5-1	ASSSGTGQGFVDTQY
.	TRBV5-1	ASSRDLSYNEQF
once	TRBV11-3	ASSTREGQGSRTYEQY
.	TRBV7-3	ASSSGHLDTDTQY